This entry describes one TCR beta chain. The antigen is not known. CDR1 SGHNT and CDR2 YYREEE come from the germline V gene (reference sequence). V lost 0 bases and J 4 bases, leaving 10 bases between the germline ends. The CDR3 consists of 15 residues. The ViraFEST assay expanded antigen-specific CD4+ T cells with viral peptide pools before sequencing. Around day 10 of culture, CD4+ T cells were separated out. Each person got two doses of an mRNA SARS-CoV-2 vaccine, BNT162b2 or mRNA-1273. This entry comes from a study of vaccination effects on CD4 cells after COVID-19. Sequencing used immunoSEQ multiplex PCR; TCRdb keeps in-frame clones, though not all of them. Among over 50,000 clones listed, about three quarters were seen once.

The gene calls are TRBV5-4 and TRBJ2-2; weak D call: TRBD2 (6 bases). The source is a human donor who received a COVID-19 vaccine. The sample was CD4+ T cells from PBMCs cultured with HCoV-229E spike peptides, taken after COVID-19 vaccination. The chain's CDR3 is CASSLEGSGTGELFF. The CDR3 nucleotides are TGTGCCAGCAGCTTGGAAGGTAGCGGCACCGGGGAGCTGTTTTTT.